Sequencing of this T cell receptor beta chain was carried out in a study of blood T cells in healthy people across ages. The CDR3 is 14 residues long. The V gene's germline CDR1 is MGHDK and CDR2 SYGVNS. General study results and limits: Expanded clonotype changes were possibly confounded by unknown donor CMV status.

In its sample, this clonotype was seen a few times. The antigen remains unidentified. Combining a sample-barcoded 5' primer with a J-beta primer mix, a second PCR ran for 7 to 11 cycles. TCRdb redid the calling of the 5' RACE reads with MiXCR, one entry per CDR3 protein. The sample yields around 700,000 distinct CDR3 sequences, approximately 25% seen once. Donors gave roughly 9.1 milliliters of peripheral blood apiece. These data also formed part of another study, on T cells of mothers and their children. Per that paper: Using around 1.5 ug per 15 ul, all extracted RNA underwent cDNA synthesis. Primer M1S, used in the second PCR, introduced sample barcodes and 2-4 random nucleotides.

The sequence was collected from a boy under 18 in good health. This chain uses TRBV25-1 with TRBJ2-1; TRBD2 agrees at 9 bases. The DNA matches TRBJ2-7 better at its end, which makes the J call doubtful. Source material: blood. CDR3 DNA: TGTGCCAGCAGTGACACCGGACTAGCGAGGGAGCAGTACTTC. It encodes CASSDTGLAREQYF.